The entry below gives a single TCR beta chain sequence along with its context. Its specificity is unknown. The data originate from a study of regulatory T cells in long-lasting Graves disease. According to the study, TCR beta libraries were built with iRepertoire HTBI primers and CDR3-region Arm-PCR. TCRdb re-called the multiplex PCR reads through MiXCR, storing one row per CDR3 protein. The table includes about 470,000 distinct CDR3 sequences, about 20% detected once. Study-wide points: With a small sample size, accuracy may have been reduced. TCR diversity was lower in persistent Graves' patients (versus newly diagnosed ones).

Time point given: persistent/refractory GD, antithyroid drugs over 5 years with positive TRAb. Generation of the TCR library employed RNA extracted from PBMCs. Trimming removed 7 bases from V and 5 bases from J, with 14 bases in between. This CDR3 is 12 amino acids long. CDR1 SQVTM and CDR2 ANQGSEA come from the germline V gene. The sample consisted of peripheral blood mononuclear cells (PBMCs), taken when the disease was refractory, from a patient treated with antithyroid drugs. The TCR sequence derives from a female donor with Graves disease. The chain joins TRBV29-1 to TRBJ1-1, with D perhaps matching TRBD1 (6 bases). The CDR3 here is CSATGRPTEAFF. CDR3 sequence (DNA): TGCAGCGCCACAGGGAGGCCGACTGAAGCTTTCTTT.